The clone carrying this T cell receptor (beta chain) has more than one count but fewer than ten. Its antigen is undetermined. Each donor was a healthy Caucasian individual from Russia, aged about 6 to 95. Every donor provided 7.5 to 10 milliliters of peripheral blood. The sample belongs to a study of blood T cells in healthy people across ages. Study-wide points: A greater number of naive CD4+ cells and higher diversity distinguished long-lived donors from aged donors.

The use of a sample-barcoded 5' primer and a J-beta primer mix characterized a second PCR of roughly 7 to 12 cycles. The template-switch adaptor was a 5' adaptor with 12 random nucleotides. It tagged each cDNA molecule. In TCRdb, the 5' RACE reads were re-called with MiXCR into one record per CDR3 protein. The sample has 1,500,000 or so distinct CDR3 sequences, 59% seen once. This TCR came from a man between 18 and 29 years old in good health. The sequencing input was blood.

The chain's CDR3 is CASSFGRETYEQYF. The CDR3, as DNA: TGTGCCAGCAGCTTTGGCAGGGAAACCTACGAGCAGTACTTC. The chain couples TRBV7-9 to TRBJ2-7, with TRBD1 as a possible D gene (5 bases). The CDR3 extends over 14 amino acids. Germline V gene lookup returns CDR1 SEHNR and CDR2 FQNEAQ (reference sequence). Trimming left V 3 bases short and J 2 bases short, with 11 bases between.